The 31 T cell receptor beta chains in this list originate from one sample, sequenced in a study of OX40 agonist ivuxolimab in advanced cancers. Measured with immunoSEQ multiplex PCR; TCRdb has only the in-frame clones, and not every one. The data show about 83,000 clones, with about 92% seen just once and about 8% held by the top ten. This sample comprised CD4+ or CD8+ T cells sorted from blood, obtained in a trial of the OX40 agonist ivuxolimab. The receptor set was obtained from an adult with an advanced solid tumor such as melanoma, head and neck, liver or kidney cancer.

The chain is built from TRBV5-5 and TRBJ1-1, with D possibly TRBD1 on 5 matching bases. This CDR3 has 13 residues. Trimming took 5 bases from V and 5 from J, leaving 13 bases between them. Germline assignment: CDR1 SGHKS and CDR2 YYEKEE (reference sequence). In DNA form, the CDR3 reads TGTGCCAGCAGTCTCGGACGGGGGACTGAAGCTTTCTTT. Protein product: CASSLGRGTEAFF.

The V call is TRBV27, the J call TRBJ1-5, with D maybe TRBD1 (5 bases). Trimming stripped 7 bases from V and 6 bases from J, with 10 bases between. CDR1 is MNHEY and CDR2 is SMNVEV in the germline V gene (reference sequence). The CDR3 sequence is 12 residues long. In DNA, the CDR3 is TGTGCCAGCAAGGAGGGGTCTCAGCCCCAGCATTTT. Translation gives CASKEGSQPQHF.

V usage is TRBV2 and J usage is TRBJ2-7, with D tentatively TRBD2 (5 bases). V was pared by 6 bases and J by 0 bases, with 6 bases between. The CDR3 sequence is 12 residues long. Germline V gene lookup returns CDR1 SNHLY and CDR2 FYNNEI. This chain's CDR3 is CASRGSSYEQYF. As DNA, the CDR3 is TGTGCCAGCAGGGGGAGCTCCTACGAGCAGTACTTC.

This clone was recorded only once. The chain uses TRBV9 and TRBJ1-1, with 7 bases matching TRBD1. V lost 0 bases and J lost 4; bases outside the gene matches: 3. Looked up from germline, CDR1 is SGDLS and CDR2 is YYNGEE. The CDR3 runs to 14 residues. In nucleotides, the CDR3 is TGTGCCAGCAGCGTAGATCCAGGGGGCACTGAAGCTTTCTTT. Its translation is CASSVDPGGTEAFF.

Notes on this clone: Relative to the germline gene, one junction end is altered; a read error may explain this. CDR3 sequence: CATNRDRTGAGGYTF. The CDR3 DNA reads as TGTGCCACCAACAGAGACCGGACAGGGGCAGGAGGCTACACCTTC. The chain has TRBV15 and TRBJ1-2; 9 nucleotides align to TRBD1. CDR3 size: 15 residues. CDR1 is LNHNV and CDR2 is YYDKDF in the germline V gene (reference sequence). The full variable domain, rest sourced from reference TRBV15 and TRBJ1-2, is DAMVIQNPRYQVTQFGKPVTLSCSQTLNHNVMYWYQQKSSQAPKLLFHYYDKDFNNEADTPDNFQSRRPNTSFCFLDIRSPGLGDTAMYLCATNRDRTGAGGYTFGSGTRLTVV.

This clone was picked up one time. The chain joins TRBV4-1 to TRBJ1-6, with D possibly TRBD1 on 6 matching bases. CDR3 size: 16 residues. The V end was cut by 4 bases, the J end by 8 bases, with 18 bases between. CDR1 MGHRA and CDR2 YSYEKL come from the germline V gene. In DNA form, the CDR3 reads TGCGCCAGCAGCCTCAAAGGGGGGGCGCGGGATTCACCCCTCCACTTT. The encoded protein is CASSLKGGARDSPLHF.

The table lists this clone with a count of one. V and J are TRBV27 and TRBJ1-3; D gene uncertain. CDR1 is MNHEY, CDR2 SMNVEV, per germline (reference sequence). CDR3 size: 15 residues. With 6 bases removed from V and 1 base from J, the gap between germline ends came to 13 bases. This chain's CDR3 is CASRPLLGSGNTIYF. CDR3 sequence (DNA): TGTGCCAGCAGACCCTTGTTGGGTTCTGGAAACACCATATATTTT.

This sequence joins TRBV19 and TRBJ1-5; 8 nucleotides match TRBD1. The CDR3 loop spans 17 amino acids. Unmatched junction bases numbered 9, after V lost 5 bases and J lost 0 bases. Germline assignment: CDR1 LNHDA and CDR2 SQIVND (reference sequence). CDR3 nucleotide sequence: TGTGCCAGTAGTGTCTCAGGGGGCCGGGATAGCAATCAGCCCCAGCATTTT. This codes for CASSVSGGRDSNQPQHF.

The rearrangement links TRBV27 to TRBJ1-2, with 12 bases aligning to TRBD1. Germline V gene sequence: CDR1 MNHEY, CDR2 SMNVEV (reference sequence). The CDR3 length is 16 residues. Trimming cost V 4 bases and J 7 bases; bases outside gene matches: 10. Written as DNA, the CDR3 is TGTGCCAGCAGTTGGTCCGGGACAGGGGGCTTGGCTGGCTACACCTTC. Translation: CASSWSGTGGLAGYTF.

The chain combines TRBV11-2 with TRBJ2-1, with 8 bases identical to TRBD2. J lost 4 bases, V lost 3 bases, and 11 bases had no gene match. The CDR3 consists of 17 residues. CDR1 is SGHAT and CDR2 is FQNNGV in the germline V gene. The CDR3 DNA reads TGTGCCAGCAGCTTGGGAACCAGCGGGAGTTGGTACAATGAGCAGTTCTTC. Translating gives CASSLGTSGSWYNEQFF.

The chain is built from TRBV7-8 and TRBJ1-2, with D possibly TRBD1 on 5 matching bases. CDR3 length equals 14 residues. The germline CDR1 and CDR2 sequences are SGHVS and FQNEAQ. Trimming took 0 bases from V and 5 from J, leaving 10 bases between them. In DNA, the CDR3 is TGTGCCAGCAGCTTAGCGCGTGAGGGGTATGGCTACACCTTC. As protein: CASSLAREGYGYTF.

The V call is TRBV5-4, the J call TRBJ2-7; no reliable D call. The CDR3 is 13 residues long. Trimming stripped 4 bases from V and 1 base from J, with 9 bases between. Germline CDR1 SGHNT, CDR2 YYREEE (reference sequence). The CDR3 here is CASSLDPSYEQYF. As DNA, the CDR3 is TGTGCCAGCAGCCTGGACCCTTCCTACGAGCAGTACTTC.

The CDR3 bases are TGCAGCGTTGGGGAACCGGTGGGCTACACCTTC. Its translation: CSVGEPVGYTF. The chain recombines TRBV29-1 with TRBJ1-2; D gene uncertain. This CDR3 is built from 11 residues. V lost 4 bases and J 8 bases, leaving 11 bases between the germline ends. Germline V gives CDR1 SQVTM, CDR2 ANQGSEA.

The V call is TRBV5-4, the J call TRBJ1-1, with D unclear. Germline lookup yields CDR1 SGHNT and CDR2 YYREEE (reference sequence). The V gene lost 4 bases and the J gene lost 4 bases, with 20 bases spanning the gap. This CDR3 is built from 16 residues. The CDR3 sequence is CASSGQDSGSSTEAFF. For the CDR3, the DNA is TGTGCCAGCAGCGGTCAGGACTCCGGATCTTCCACTGAAGCTTTCTTT. Looking up the rest from reference TRBV5-4 and TRBJ1-1 gives the full variable domain: ETGVTQSPTHLIKTRGQQVTLRCSSQSGHNTVSWYQQALGQGPQFIFQYYREEENGRGNFPPRFSGLQFPNYSSELNVNALELDDSALYLCASSGQDSGSSTEAFFGQGTRLTVV.

As DNA, the CDR3 is TGCGCCAGCAGCCAACTATGGGGGGATCAGCCCCAGCATTTT. It yields the protein CASSQLWGDQPQHF. The chain combines TRBV4-1 with TRBJ1-5; weak D call: TRBD1 (5 bases). Germline lookup yields CDR1 MGHRA and CDR2 YSYEKL. The CDR3 covers 14 residues. V was pared by 2 bases and J by 5 bases, with 10 bases between.

This rearrangement joins TRBV21-1 to TRBJ1-1. TRBV21-1 is deemed a pseudogene. The CDR3 covers 11 residues. The CDR3 loop reads CASLGDAEAFF. The CDR3 region has the DNA TGTGCCAGCCTAGGGGACGCTGAAGCTTTCTTT.

The rearrangement joins TRBV27 to TRBJ1-2, with D possibly being TRBD1 (6 bases). The V end was cut by 4 bases, the J end by 4 bases, with 22 bases between. The length of the CDR3 is 17 residues. Germline V gene data show CDR1 as MNHEY and CDR2 as SMNVEV (reference sequence). The CDR3 reads CASSSAETPTGPYGYTF. The CDR3 bases are TGTGCCAGCAGTTCCGCAGAAACACCGACAGGTCCCTATGGCTACACCTTC.

The chain recombines TRBV9 with TRBJ2-1; TRBD2 matches 9 bases. CDR3 length: 13 residues. Germline CDR1 is SGDLS and CDR2 is YYNGEE. V dropped 6 bases and J dropped 10; count of bases not matched to a gene: 8. DNA of the CDR3: TGTGCCAGCACCCTTTCTAGCGGGGAAGAGCAGTTCTTC. Protein product: CASTLSSGEEQFF.

This clone was found once. This chain connects TRBV5-1 to TRBJ1-1; 9 nucleotides agree with TRBD1. CDR1 is SGHRS, CDR2 YFSETQ, per germline. Trimming cost V 1 base and J 4 bases; bases outside gene matches: 5. The CDR3 has 15 residues. Here the CDR3 DNA reads TGCGCCAGCAGCTTGACAGGGGGCGCGGGCACTGAAGCTTTCTTT. This gives the protein CASSLTGGAGTEAFF. Supplemented by reference TRBV5-1 and TRBJ1-1, the full variable domain reads KAGVTQTPRYLIKTRGQQVTLSCSPISGHRSVSWYQQTPGQGLQFLFEYFSETQRNKGNFPGRFSGRQFSNSRSEMNVSTLELGDSALYLCASSLTGGAGTEAFFGQGTRLTVV.

This chain uses TRBV23-1 with TRBJ2-5; 9 nucleotides match TRBD2. TRBV23-1 has ORF status, its function being uncertain. Losses at the gene ends were 1 base for V and 2 bases for J; bases not matched to a gene: 8. The CDR3 runs to 17 residues. The CDR3 nucleotides read TGCGCCAGCAGTCAATTAGATGCGGGGGGGCGTCAAGAGACCCAGTACTTC. It is translated as CASSQLDAGGRQETQYF.

A few counts support this clone. This chain connects TRBV6-6 to TRBJ1-1; D not certain. V was cut by 6 bases and J by 1 base, with 0 bases left in between. This CDR3 is 10 amino acids long. The germline gives CDR1 MNHNY, CDR2 SVGAGI (reference sequence). CDR3 amino acids: CASRNTEAFF. The CDR3 region has the DNA TGTGCCAGCAGGAACACTGAAGCTTTCTTT.

Worth noting for this clone: At one end the junction does not follow the germline gene, possibly because of a read error. The V gene is TRBV5-1, the J gene TRBJ2-1; 7 nucleotides match TRBD1. Germline CDR1 SGHRS, CDR2 YFSETQ. The CDR3 spans 14 residues. DNA of the CDR3: TGCGCCAGCAGCACAACCGGGACAGCAAGGACCTCGATCTTC. It codes for CASSTTGTARTSIF.

The chain is built from TRBV2 and TRBJ2-3; D is tentatively TRBD1 or TRBD2 (5 bases each). The length of the CDR3 is 16 residues. Germline-derived CDR1 and CDR2 are SNHLY and FYNNEI. Trimming removed 10 bases at V and 3 bases at J, with 23 bases between. The CDR3 region is CATRGQGSFSTDTQYF. CDR3 sequence (DNA): TGTGCCACCCGAGGGCAGGGAAGCTTTTCAACAGATACGCAGTATTTT. Full variable domain (missing parts from reference TRBV2 and TRBJ2-3): EPEVTQTPSHQVTQMGQEVILRCVPISNHLYFYWYRQILGQKVEFLVSFYNNEISEKSEIFDDQFSVERPDGSNFTLKIRSTKLEDSAMYFCATRGQGSFSTDTQYFGPGTRLTVL.

This clone was seen just once. The chain links TRBV4-2 to TRBJ2-7, with D possibly being TRBD1 (5 bases). V gave up 0 bases and J gave up 3 bases, with 12 bases separating them. This CDR3 has 15 amino acids. Germline V gene sequence: CDR1 LGHNA, CDR2 YNFKEQ. The CDR3 loop is CASSQERGSNYEQYF. CDR3 bases: TGTGCCAGCAGCCAAGAAAGGGGTAGTAACTACGAGCAGTACTTC.

A single count supports this clone. The gene calls are TRBV7-9 and TRBJ2-7; a weak D match, TRBD2 (5 bases). Germline CDR1 reads SEHNR; CDR2 reads FQNEAQ (reference sequence). V was cut by 3 bases and J by 4 bases, with 7 bases left in between. The CDR3 length is 12 residues. The CDR3 loop is CASSLSGYEQYF. The CDR3 bases are TGTGCCAGCAGCTTGTCGGGATACGAGCAGTACTTC.

This clone was picked up a small number of times. The J gene is TRBJ1-1, the V gene TRBV10-3, with 8 bases lining up with TRBD1. The CDR3 loop spans 15 amino acids. The junction had 6 bases not matched to a gene; V was cut back by 1 base and J by 5 bases. Germline CDR1 ENHRY, CDR2 SYGVKD. In DNA form, the CDR3 reads TGTGCCATCAGTGAGTATAAACAGGGGGAGACTGAAGCTTTCTTT. It encodes CAISEYKQGETEAFF.

The rearrangement uses TRBV7-6 and TRBJ1-1, with D maybe TRBD1 (6 bases). Looked up from germline, CDR1 is SGHVS and CDR2 is FNYEAQ. This CDR3 has 16 residues. Trimming stripped 5 bases from V and 0 bases from J, with 16 bases between. DNA of the CDR3: TGTGCCAGCAGCCCCCTGACAGGACAGATGAACACTGAAGCTTTCTTT. Amino acids: CASSPLTGQMNTEAFF.

The chain recombines TRBV13 with TRBJ2-1; 9 bases fit TRBD2. Per germline, CDR1 PRHDT and CDR2 FYEKMQ (reference sequence). This CDR3 comprises 15 residues. With 4 bases clipped from V and 6 bases from J, the junction kept 7 bases outside the gene matches. The CDR3: CASSSTLLAGNEQFF. CDR3 coding DNA: TGTGCCAGCAGCTCCACCTTACTAGCGGGCAATGAGCAGTTCTTC.

The chain employs TRBV9 and TRBJ2-7; 10 bases align to TRBD1. The V gene end was trimmed by 3 bases and the J gene end by 4 bases; junction bases not matched to a gene: 4. This CDR3 is built from 14 residues. Looked up from germline, CDR1 is SGDLS and CDR2 is YYNGEE. For the CDR3, the DNA is TGTGCCAGCAGCGCCGGACAGGGGGAATACGAGCAGTACTTC. It specifies CASSAGQGEYEQYF. The variable domain in full, completed from reference TRBV9 and TRBJ2-7, reads DSGVTQTPKHLITATGQRVTLRCSPRSGDLSVYWYQQSLDQGLQFLIQYYNGEERAKGNILERFSAQQFPDLHSELNLSSLELGDSALYFCASSAGQGEYEQYFGPGTRLTVT.

This rearrangement joins TRBV11-2 to TRBJ1-1; D may be TRBD1 (6 bases). The CDR3 runs to 15 residues. V was cut by 3 bases and J by 6 bases, with 17 bases left in between. Germline loops: CDR1 SGHAT, CDR2 FQNNGV. The CDR3 coding sequence is TGTGCCAGCAGCTTTCCTCTCAGGGGAGGTGCTGAAGCTTTCTTT. Translation gives CASSFPLRGGAEAFF.

This chain uses TRBV28 with TRBJ2-6; D may be TRBD1 (6 bases). V was shortened by 5 bases and J by 0 bases, with 20 bases between the two germline ends. The CDR3 is made up of 19 amino acids. Looked up from germline, CDR1 is MDHEN and CDR2 is SYDVKM. The CDR3 region is CASSPRWGRSSSGANVLTF. The CDR3 DNA follows: TGTGCCAGCAGTCCCCGATGGGGGCGGTCCTCCTCTGGGGCCAACGTCCTGACTTTC.